Many counts were recorded for the clone carrying this TCR beta chain. The antigen is unknown. For the second PCR, which ran for about 6 to 12 cycles, a sample-barcoded 5' primer and a J-beta primer mix were used. MiXCR, run by TCRdb on the 5' RACE reads, gives a single entry per CDR3 protein. The table shows 700,000 to 950,000 distinct CDR3 sequences, with approximately 43% occurring only once. V lost 1 base to trimming and J lost 2 bases, with 2 bases between them. The CDR3 consists of 11 residues. The germline CDR1 and CDR2 sequences are GTSNPN and SVGIG (reference sequence). The sample belongs to a study of blood T cells in healthy people across ages. Whole-study findings and limits: Strong correlation existed between TCR beta diversity and naive T cell percentage. Estimates based on one million T cells were treated as lower bounds.

Sequencing used blood. This TCR derives from a woman aged 60-75 years in good health. The V and J genes are TRBV30 and TRBJ2-5; D is uncertain. In DNA form, the CDR3 reads TGTGCCTGGAGTGGACAAGAGACCCAGTACTTC. Amino acids: CAWSGQETQYF.